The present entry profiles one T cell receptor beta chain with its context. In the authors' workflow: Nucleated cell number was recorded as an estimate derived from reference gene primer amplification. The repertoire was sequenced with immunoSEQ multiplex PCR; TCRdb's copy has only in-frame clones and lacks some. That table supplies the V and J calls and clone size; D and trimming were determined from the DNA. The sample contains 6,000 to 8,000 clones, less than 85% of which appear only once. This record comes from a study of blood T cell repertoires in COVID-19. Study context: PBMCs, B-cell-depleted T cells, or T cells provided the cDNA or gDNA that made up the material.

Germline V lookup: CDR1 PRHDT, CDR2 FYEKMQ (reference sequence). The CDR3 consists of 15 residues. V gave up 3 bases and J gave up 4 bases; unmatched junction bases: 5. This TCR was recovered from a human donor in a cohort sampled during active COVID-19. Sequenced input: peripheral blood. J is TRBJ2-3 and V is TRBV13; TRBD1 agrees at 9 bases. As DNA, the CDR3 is TGTGCCAGCAGCTTGGGGGACAGGGCCTCAGATACGCAGTATTTT. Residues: CASSLGDRASDTQYF.